This paragraph reports one TCR beta chain. Its antigen is as yet unknown. It may be a read error: a sequence one base away is much more abundant. TCRdb redid the calling of the 5' RACE reads with MiXCR, one entry per CDR3 protein. The sample carries 70,000 to 95,000 distinct CDR3 sequences, roughly 14% recorded once. This sample is drawn from a study of early T cells in non-severe SARS-CoV-2 infection. This CDR3 spans 16 amino acids. Germline values: CDR1 SGHDT, CDR2 YYEEEE. V was pared by 4 bases and J by 2 bases, with 7 bases of the junction left unmatched. The study, taken as a whole, reports: Anti-spike CD8 specificities were favored by VDJdb matching, whose results missed private and CD4 specificities.

Sequenced input: whole blood. This sequence originates from an adult who was a healthcare worker with PCR-confirmed SARS-CoV-2 infection or an uninfected control (not recorded which). The chain links TRBV5-6 to TRBJ1-5; TRBD1 agrees at 9 bases. CDR3: CASSLVGQGRNQPQHF. In nucleotides, the CDR3 is TGTGCCAGCAGCCTTGTGGGACAGGGTCGCAATCAGCCCCAGCATTTT.